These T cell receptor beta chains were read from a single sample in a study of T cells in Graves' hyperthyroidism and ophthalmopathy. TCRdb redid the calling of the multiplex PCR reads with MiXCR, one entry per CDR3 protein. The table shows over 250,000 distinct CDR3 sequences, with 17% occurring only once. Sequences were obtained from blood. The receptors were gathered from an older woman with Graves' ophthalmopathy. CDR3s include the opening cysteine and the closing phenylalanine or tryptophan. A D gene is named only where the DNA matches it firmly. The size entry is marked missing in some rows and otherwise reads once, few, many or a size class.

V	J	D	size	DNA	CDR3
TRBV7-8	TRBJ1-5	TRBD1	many	TGTGCCAGCGAACAGGGGGCGGGTCAGCCCCAGCATTTT	CASEQGAGQPQHF
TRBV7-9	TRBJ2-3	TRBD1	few	TGTGCCAGCAGCTCCGACAGGGGGTACCCCACAGATACGCAGTATTTT	CASSSDRGYPTDTQYF
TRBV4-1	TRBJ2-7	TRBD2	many	TGCGCCAGCAGCCACGTGGCGGGAGTAGACGAGCAGTACTTC	CASSHVAGVDEQYF
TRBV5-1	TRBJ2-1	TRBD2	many	TGCGCCAGCAGCTTGGTATTACTAGCGGGGAACAATGAGCAGTTCTTC	CASSLVLLAGNNEQFF
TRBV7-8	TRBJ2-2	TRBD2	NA	TGTGCCAGCAGCTCAGGACTAGCGGGGGGGGTTCGCACCGGGGAGCTGTTTTTT	CASSSGLAGGVRTGELFF
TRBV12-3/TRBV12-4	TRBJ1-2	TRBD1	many	TGTGCCAGCAGTCCAGGGGGCTGGGGCTACACCTTC	CASSPGGWGYTF
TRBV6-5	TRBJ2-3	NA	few	TGTGCCAGCAGTTATAGAGGGCCTAGCACAGATACGCAGTATTTT	CASSYRGPSTDTQYF
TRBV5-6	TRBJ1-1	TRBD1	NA	TGTGCCAGCACCCCGCGGACAGGGGATAAGGCTGAAGCTTTCTTT	CASTPRTGDKAEAFF
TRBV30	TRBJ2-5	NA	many	TGTGCCTGGAGGTCCCCCCAGGGTCGAGAGACCCAGTACTTC	CAWRSPQGRETQYF
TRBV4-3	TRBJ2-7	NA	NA	TGCGCCAGCAGCCAAGACGCTCTAGCGACCAGCTCCTACGAGCAGTACTTC	CASSQDALATSSYEQYF
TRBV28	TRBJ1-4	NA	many	TGTGCCAGCAGACAACAGGGATTTCCGACTAATGAAAAACTGTTTTTT	CASRQQGFPTNEKLFF
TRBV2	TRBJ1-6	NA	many	TGTGCCAGCAGACCTCAGGGGACCTCACCCCTCCACTTT	CASRPQGTSPLHF
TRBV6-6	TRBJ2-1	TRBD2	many	TGTGCCAGCAGTTACATGGGACTAGCGGGGGGTCCTCAGAGCTCCTACAATGAGCAGTTCTTC	CASSYMGLAGGPQSSYNEQFF
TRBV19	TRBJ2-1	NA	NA	TGTGCCAGTAGTATCAGCTATCCCTACAATGAGCAGTTCTTC	CASSISYPYNEQFF
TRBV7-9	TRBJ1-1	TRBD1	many	TGTGCCAGCAGCTTAAAGACAGGGGGCGAGGTTGAAGCTTTCTTT	CASSLKTGGEVEAFF
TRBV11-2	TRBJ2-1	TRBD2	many	TGTGCCAGCAGCTTAGATAGTCTAGCGGTCAATGAGCAGTTCTTC	CASSLDSLAVNEQFF
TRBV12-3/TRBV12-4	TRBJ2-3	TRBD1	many	TGTGCCAGCAGTCCTCAGGGACAGCGCACAGATACGCAGTATTTT	CASSPQGQRTDTQYF
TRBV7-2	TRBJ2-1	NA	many	TGTGCCAGCAGCTTAGTCAGCAGGGATAGTGAGCAGTTCTTC	CASSLVSRDSEQFF
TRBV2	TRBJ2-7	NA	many	TGTGCCAGCAGCGCTACAGGTTACGAGCAGTACTTC	CASSATGYEQYF
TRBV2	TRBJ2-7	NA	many	TGTGCCAGCACGGGGGGAGGGACAGTATTCTACGAGCAGTACTTC	CASTGGGTVFYEQYF
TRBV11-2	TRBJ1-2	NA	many	TGTGCCAGCAGCTCACCGGCGAGGGATGGCTACACCTTC	CASSSPARDGYTF
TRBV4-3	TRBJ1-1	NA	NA	TGCGCCAGCAGCCAAGTGCCCGGACTCGAAGCTTTCTTT	CASSQVPGLEAFF
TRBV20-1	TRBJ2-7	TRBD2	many	TGCAGTGCCGCTCGGACTAGCGGGAGCCACGAGCAGTACTTC	CSAARTSGSHEQYF
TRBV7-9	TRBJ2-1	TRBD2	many	TGTGCCAGCAGCCCCACTAGCGGGAGGGGCCGAGGCTCCTACAATGAGCAGTTCTTC	CASSPTSGRGRGSYNEQFF
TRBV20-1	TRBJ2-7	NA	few	TGCAATGCTCACTCTGCATCCTACGAGCAGTACTTC	CNAHSASYEQYF
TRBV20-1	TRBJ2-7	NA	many	TGCAGTGCTAGAGACGCCAGGATTACGACCTACGAGCAGTACTTC	CSARDARITTYEQYF
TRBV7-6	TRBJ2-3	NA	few	TGTGCCAGCAGCTTATTGCAGACTAGCACAGATACGCAGTATTTT	CASSLLQTSTDTQYF
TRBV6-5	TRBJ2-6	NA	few	TGTGCCAGCAGTTACCTAAGTCGTGGCTCTGGGGCCAACGTCCTGACTTTC	CASSYLSRGSGANVLTF
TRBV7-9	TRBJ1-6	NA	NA	TGTGCCAGCAGCTCTGGACACGGGACTGCACCCCTCCACTTT	CASSSGHGTAPLHF
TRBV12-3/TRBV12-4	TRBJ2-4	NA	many	TGTGCCAGCAGTCCAAATGCTGGTTCCCTAAACATTCAGTACTTC	CASSPNAGSLNIQYF
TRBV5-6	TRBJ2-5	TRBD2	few	TGTGCCAGCAGCCCAGGACTAGCGGGAGGTAGAGGAGAGACCCAGTACTTC	CASSPGLAGGRGETQYF
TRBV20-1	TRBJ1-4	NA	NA	TGCAGTGCCGAAACATCTTCGGGGGGAAAACTGTTTTTT	CSAETSSGGKLFF
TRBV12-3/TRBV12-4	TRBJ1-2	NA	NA	TGTGCCAGCACCGCCGGGTGGGCCCTAGGAGGCGGCTACACCTTC	CASTAGWALGGGYTF
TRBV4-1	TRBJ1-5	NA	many	TGCGCCAGCAGCCAGGAGGGACGTCAGCCCCAGCATTTT	CASSQEGRQPQHF
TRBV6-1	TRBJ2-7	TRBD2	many	TGTGCCAGCAGCTACTCCACCGGGACTAGCGGGTCCCCGGAGCAGTACTTC	CASSYSTGTSGSPEQYF
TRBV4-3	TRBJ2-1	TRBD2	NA	TGCGCCAGCAGCCAAGATCAGGTAGCGGGGGGATACAATGAGCAGTTCTTC	CASSQDQVAGGYNEQFF